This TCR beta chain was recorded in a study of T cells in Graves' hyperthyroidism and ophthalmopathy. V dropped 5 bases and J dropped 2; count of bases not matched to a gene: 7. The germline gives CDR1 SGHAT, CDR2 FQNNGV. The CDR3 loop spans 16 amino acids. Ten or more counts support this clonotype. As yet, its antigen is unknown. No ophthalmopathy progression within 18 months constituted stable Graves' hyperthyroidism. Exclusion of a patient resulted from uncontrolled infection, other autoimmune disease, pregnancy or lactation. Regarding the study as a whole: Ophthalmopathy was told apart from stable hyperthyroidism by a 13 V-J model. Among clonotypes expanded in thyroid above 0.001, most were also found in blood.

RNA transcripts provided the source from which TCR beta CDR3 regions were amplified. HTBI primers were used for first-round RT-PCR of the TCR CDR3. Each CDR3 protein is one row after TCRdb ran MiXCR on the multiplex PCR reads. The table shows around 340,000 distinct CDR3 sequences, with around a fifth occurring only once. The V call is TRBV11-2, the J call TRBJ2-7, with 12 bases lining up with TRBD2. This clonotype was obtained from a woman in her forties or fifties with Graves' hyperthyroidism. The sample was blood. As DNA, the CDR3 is TGTGCCAGCAGCCGGACTAGCGGGATTGGGGCCTACGAGCAGTACTTC. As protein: CASSRTSGIGAYEQYF. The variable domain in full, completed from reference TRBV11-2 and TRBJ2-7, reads EAGVAQSPRYKIIEKRQSVAFWCNPISGHATLYWYQQILGQGPKLLIQFQNNGVVDDSQLPKDRFSAERLKGVDSTLKIQPAKLEDSAVYLCASSRTSGIGAYEQYFGPGTRLTVT.